The rows below give T cell receptor beta chains drawn from one sample of a study of CD8 T cells in ankylosing spondylitis. TCRdb reprocessed the 5' RACE reads with MiXCR, giving one entry per CDR3 protein. The data show under 300,000 distinct CDR3 sequences, approximately 20% seen once. The sequencing input was blood, either unsorted or a sorted T cell fraction (not recorded which). The receptor source for this set is a male donor with ankylosing spondylitis or in good health (not recorded which). CDR3s include the opening cysteine and the closing phenylalanine or tryptophan. The D gene is left open where the match is weak. Clone size appears in some rows only: once, few, many, or a class for an expanded clone.

J,V,D,size,DNA,CDR3
TRBJ2-2,TRBV4-1,TRBD1,-,TGCGCCAGCAGCCAGAGACAGGGGTTGAACACCGGGGAGCTGTTTTTT,CASSQRQGLNTGELFF
TRBJ2-2,TRBV2,TRBD1,few,TGTGCCAGCAGAGCCGGGACAGGGACCGGGGAGCTGTTTTTT,CASRAGTGTGELFF
TRBJ2-7,TRBV20-1,TRBD2,few,TGCAGTGCTAGAGATATTCTGGGTCGCCCGGGAGGCTACGAGCAGTACTTC,CSARDILGRPGGYEQYF
TRBJ2-7,TRBV4-3,-,-,TGCGCCAGCAGCCAAGATCCAGTACCCGACTACGAGCAGTACTTC,CASSQDPVPDYEQYF
TRBJ2-5,TRBV4-2,-,few,TGTGCCAGCAGCCAAGAGGACCCGCACGGTAAAGAGACCCAGTACTTC,CASSQEDPHGKETQYF
TRBJ1-1,TRBV4-3,-,few,TGCGCCAGCAGCCAAGGGCAGCTCATGAACACTGAAGCTTTCTTT,CASSQGQLMNTEAFF
TRBJ2-3,TRBV12-3/TRBV12-4,-,-,TGTGCCAGCAGCGCCGCGGGGCGGGGATCTAGCACAGATACGCAGTATTTT,CASSAAGRGSSTDTQYF
TRBJ2-3,TRBV4-1,TRBD2,many,TGCGCCAGCAGCCAGACTAGCGGGAACACAGATACGCAGTATTTT,CASSQTSGNTDTQYF
TRBJ2-2,TRBV9,-,few,TGTGCCAGCAGCGTTTCACGGACATACACTAACACCGGGGAGCTGTTTTTT,CASSVSRTYTNTGELFF
TRBJ2-2,TRBV29-1,-,few,TGCAGCGTCCAAACGGGAATCGCGAACACCGGGGAGCTGTTTTTT,CSVQTGIANTGELFF
TRBJ2-7,TRBV15,-,few,TGTGCCACCAGCAGAGATACCCCCTTCCCCGAGCAGTACTTC,CATSRDTPFPEQYF
TRBJ1-4,TRBV4-1,-,-,TGCGCCAGCAGCCAAGATGTCAGCGACGAAAAACTGTTTTTT,CASSQDVSDEKLFF
TRBJ2-7,TRBV27,-,-,TGTGCCAGCAGTTTAGGGTTGGGGTCGACTTACGAGCAGTACTTC,CASSLGLGSTYEQYF
TRBJ2-7,TRBV6-2/TRBV6-3,-,medium-sized,TGTGCCAGCAGTTACTCGACGGGCGGCTACGAGCAGTACTTC,CASSYSTGGYEQYF
TRBJ2-7,TRBV13,-,many,TGTGCCAGCAGCTTACAGCAGGGGCACTCCTACGAGCAGTACTTC,CASSLQQGHSYEQYF
TRBJ1-1,TRBV29-1,-,few,TGCAGCTCAGAGGGTAACACTGAAGCTTTCTTT,CSSEGNTEAFF
TRBJ2-7,TRBV28,-,-,TGTGCCAGCAGTTTTATAGGAGTCTACGAGCAGTACTTC,CASSFIGVYEQYF
TRBJ2-7,TRBV20-1,-,-,TGCAGTGCTAGCCCGGCTGAGGACCCCTACGAGCAGTACTTC,CSASPAEDPYEQYF
TRBJ2-2,TRBV12-3/TRBV12-4,-,few,TGTGCCAGCAGATCGCACCCCACGAACACCGGGGAGCTGTTTTTT,CASRSHPTNTGELFF
TRBJ2-2,TRBV28,-,-,TGTGCCAGCAGTAGTAACAGGGACGGGGAGCTGTTTTTT,CASSSNRDGELFF
TRBJ2-7,TRBV10-3,-,-,TGTGCCATACTCTCAGACAGGACCTACGAGCAGTACTTC,CAILSDRTYEQYF
TRBJ1-1,TRBV19,TRBD1,-,TGTGCCACCCAGGACAGGGGGTGGACTGAAGCTTTCTTT,CATQDRGWTEAFF
TRBJ2-7,TRBV7-9,-,few,TGTGCCAGCAGCTTCGACCCGGGCGGCTCCTACGAGCAGTACTTC,CASSFDPGGSYEQYF
TRBJ2-7,TRBV6-2/TRBV6-3,-,few,TGTGCCAGCAGTTACTCGATTCATAGCAGGGAATACTACGAGCAGTACTTC,CASSYSIHSREYYEQYF
TRBJ2-5,TRBV27,TRBD1,few,TGTGCCAGCAGTGACAGGGATTGGGAGACCCAGTACTTC,CASSDRDWETQYF
TRBJ2-1,TRBV7-2,TRBD2,few,TGTGCCAGCAGCATTCTAGCGGGAGATTATAATGAGCAGTTCTTC,CASSILAGDYNEQFF
TRBJ2-5,TRBV7-9,TRBD1,few,TGTGCCAGCAGCCTTCTGGACAGGGAAGAGACCCAGTACTTC,CASSLLDREETQYF
TRBJ2-7,TRBV4-1,TRBD2,-,TGCGCCAGCACTCGCCTAGCGGGCCTCGTTCACGAGCAGTACTTC,CASTRLAGLVHEQYF
TRBJ1-2,TRBV4-1,-,-,TGCGCCAGCAGCCAAGATTTAGTTTCTAACTATGGCTACACCTTC,CASSQDLVSNYGYTF
TRBJ2-3,TRBV27,-,-,TGTGCCAGCAGTCCCCCATCGACCGCAGATACGCAGTATTTT,CASSPPSTADTQYF
TRBJ2-2,TRBV7-3,-,few,TGTGCCAGCAGCCCGGAAGGTCCGAACACCGGGGAGCTGTTTTTT,CASSPEGPNTGELFF
TRBJ2-5,TRBV5-6,TRBD2,-,TGTGCCAGCAGCTTGTCGGCTAGCGGGAGATCGCGGGAGACCCAGTACTTC,CASSLSASGRSRETQYF
TRBJ2-7,TRBV28,TRBD2,-,TGTGCCAGCAGTTTAAGATTTGTGGCGGGGGACTACGAGCAGTACTTC,CASSLRFVAGDYEQYF
TRBJ2-7,TRBV5-1,-,-,TGCGCCAGCAGCTCCCGGACAAATTACGAGCAGTACTTC,CASSSRTNYEQYF
TRBJ2-7,TRBV23-1,-,-,TGCGCCAGCAGTCTGCAGGACGTTTGCTCCTACGAGCAGTACTTC,CASSLQDVCSYEQYF
TRBJ2-1,TRBV7-8,-,-,TGTGCCAGCAGCCAACTAAGATGGGACGATGAGCAGTTCTTC,CASSQLRWDDEQFF
TRBJ2-1,TRBV28,-,few,TGTGCCAGCAGCTCATTCGGGGGTAATGAGCAGTTCTTC,CASSSFGGNEQFF
TRBJ2-1,TRBV15,TRBD2,few,TGTGCCACCAGCAGCCTTGGGGGACTAGCGGCCAATGAGCAGTTCTTC,CATSSLGGLAANEQFF
TRBJ2-7,TRBV7-9,-,few,TGTGCCAGCAGCTTAGAATTTGTCGGCAGGTACTTC,CASSLEFVGRYF
TRBJ2-2,TRBV12-5,-,many,TGTGCTAGTGGTTTGGCCTTAAACACCGGGGAGCTGTTTTTT,CASGLALNTGELFF
TRBJ2-3,TRBV7-8,TRBD2,few,TGTGCCAGCAGCTCCGGACTAGCGGGAGCAGGAGATACGCAGTATTTT,CASSSGLAGAGDTQYF
TRBJ2-1,TRBV4-1,TRBD2,few,TGCGCCAGCAGCTTATCCGGGACTAGCGTCAGTGAGCAGTTCTTC,CASSLSGTSVSEQFF
TRBJ2-1,TRBV4-1,-,-,TGCGCCAGCAGCCCGAGATCCGACGAGTATGAGCAGTTCTTC,CASSPRSDEYEQFF
TRBJ2-3,TRBV28,-,many,TGTGCCAGCAGTTTTTTCCCAGGCACAGATACGCAGTATTTT,CASSFFPGTDTQYF
TRBJ2-7,TRBV4-1,TRBD2,few,TGCGCCAGCAGCCAAGGGTCAGCGGGAGGGTCCGTGCAGTACTTC,CASSQGSAGGSVQYF
TRBJ2-6,TRBV12-3/TRBV12-4,-,-,TGTGCCAGCAGTTTTGGGGTAACTGGGGCCAACGTCCTGACTTTC,CASSFGVTGANVLTF
TRBJ1-1,TRBV20-1,TRBD1,-,TGCAGTGCTAGAGATGGTCTCCGGACAGGGCTGCGAGCTTTCTTT,CSARDGLRTGLRAFF
TRBJ2-7,TRBV27,-,few,TGTGCCAGCAGTTTATCCGACAGCTCCTACGAGCAGTACTTC,CASSLSDSSYEQYF